This T cell receptor (beta chain) was obtained from a study of cytomegalovirus exposure and HLA in healthy donors. Findings of the study overall: In a later analysis, productive TCRs from donors in an Asian-associated ancestry cluster reportedly carried fewer N-insertions than the cohort mean. Cytomegalovirus status was reportedly diagnosed by the classifier with high sensitivity and specificity. Later analysis showed most CMV-associated TCR beta chains appearing HLA-restricted. A later analysis linked about 17,000 TCR beta sequences to HLA alleles at 0.05 false discovery rate.

Amplification used 60 Vbeta primers and 13 Jbeta primers. Libraries were prepared by immunoSEQ multiplex PCR; TCRdb keeps only in-frame clonotypes and omits some of them. The table gives under 90,000 clones; the top ten clones make up 15% of it. Concerning this clone itself: Its target is not known.

The CDR3 totals 15 residues. Trimming took off 3 bases at V and 2 bases at J, with 11 bases between the two ends. The germline V gene encodes CDR1 MNHEY and CDR2 SMNVEV (reference sequence). This clonotype was sampled from a middle-aged man in good health and CMV-seropositive. This chain connects TRBV27 to TRBJ1-5; no clear D. Sequencing input: PBMCs. The DNA for the CDR3 is TGTGCCAGCAGTTTTGAGGGAAGGGGCAATCAGCCCCAGCATTTT. This encodes CASSFEGRGNQPQHF.